These 18 T cell receptor beta chains share one sample of origin, sequenced in a study of shared clonotypes between healthy human individuals. Here immunoSEQ multiplex PCR was the method, and the copy in TCRdb shows in-frame clones only, minus some. The data contain under 1,100,000 clones, around 75% of them singletons. Sequencing input: memory CD4+ T cells sorted from blood. Specified subset: CD45RA-negative fraction. The receptors were gathered from a man younger than 30 in good health.

The genes are TRBV11-3 and TRBJ2-5; no firm D call. The CDR3 has 15 residues. V gave up 1 base and J gave up 5 bases, with 14 bases separating them. Germline loops: CDR1 SGHNT, CDR2 YENEEA. Here the CDR3 DNA reads TGTGCCAGCAGCTTAGGGGGTGTGGATTCGGAGACCCAGTACTTC. Translated: CASSLGGVDSETQYF.

The chain is built from TRBV14 and TRBJ2-7; D gene unclear. V gave up 0 bases and J gave up 2 bases, with 20 bases separating them. CDR3 length: 18 amino acids. The germline V gene encodes CDR1 SGHDN and CDR2 FVKESK. The CDR3 region has the DNA TGTGCCAGCAGCCAAGATATACGGGCATCTACGGGCACCTACGAGCAGTACTTC. This sequence encodes CASSQDIRASTGTYEQYF. Based on the CDR3 plus reference TRBV14 and TRBJ2-7, the full variable domain is EAGVTQFPSHSVIEKGQTVTLRCDPISGHDNLYWYRRVMGKEIKFLLHFVKESKQDESGMPNNRFLAERTGGTYSTLKVQPAELEDSGVYFCASSQDIRASTGTYEQYFGPGTRLTVT.

The gene calls are TRBV10-3 and TRBJ1-1; perhaps TRBD1 as D (6 bases). This CDR3 comprises 14 residues. Germline V gene sequence: CDR1 ENHRY, CDR2 SYGVKD. V gave up 4 bases and J gave up 4 bases, with 13 bases separating them. CDR3 bases: TGTGCCATCAGTGTGCGGGACACCGGCACTGAAGCTTTCTTT. Translating gives CAISVRDTGTEAFF.

The rearrangement links TRBV4-1 to TRBJ1-5; D possibly corresponds to TRBD1 (6 bases). From germline, CDR1 is MGHRA and CDR2 YSYEKL. The V end lost 0 bases, the J end lost 1 base, and 13 bases lay between the germline ends. This CDR3 has 17 residues. The CDR3 protein is CASSQEGRGRSNQPQHF. CDR3 in DNA: TGCGCCAGCAGCCAAGAAGGCAGGGGTCGGAGCAATCAGCCCCAGCATTTT.

V usage is TRBV7-2 and J usage is TRBJ2-3, with 9 bases lining up with TRBD2. Germline V gene data show CDR1 as SGHTA and CDR2 as FQGNSA. This CDR3 region has 18 residues. Germline trimming cut 2 bases from V and 4 bases from J; bases unmatched to any gene: 13. CDR3 residues: CASSLIPLAGLDADTQYF. Written as DNA, the CDR3 is TGTGCCAGCAGCTTAATCCCCCTAGCGGGACTAGACGCAGATACGCAGTATTTT.

This rearrangement joins TRBV6-1 to TRBJ2-7, with D tentatively TRBD1 (6 bases). V lost 10 bases and J lost 1, with 17 bases in between. The CDR3 has 14 residues. Germline V gives CDR1 MNHNS, CDR2 SASEGT. The CDR3 protein is CATSTGTLSYEQYF. CDR3 in DNA: TGTGCCACCTCTACTGGGACACTTTCCTACGAGCAGTACTTC.

The chain uses TRBV30 and TRBJ2-5; no definite D call. The ends were cut back, 0 bases at V and 2 bases at J, with 10 bases in the middle. This CDR3 spans 14 amino acids. CDR1 GTSNPN and CDR2 SVGIG come from the germline V gene (reference sequence). The CDR3 spells CAWSVPTPQETQYF. CDR3 DNA: TGTGCCTGGAGTGTACCGACACCGCAAGAGACCCAGTACTTC.

The V call is TRBV23-1, the J call TRBJ2-3, with D possibly being TRBD2 (5 bases). Being an ORF, TRBV23-1 has a function that is uncertain. The CDR3 length is 17 residues. Trimming removed 2 bases at V and 3 bases at J, with 18 bases between. Here the CDR3 DNA reads TGCGCCAGCAGTCAACCGAGGGTCCGAAGTTCGACAGATACGCAGTATTTT. The encoded protein is CASSQPRVRSSTDTQYF.

This clone was seen a handful of times. This rearrangement joins TRBV19 to TRBJ2-1; 9 nucleotides agree with TRBD1. The CDR3 runs 17 residues. Trimming removed 4 bases from V and 5 bases from J; junction bases left unmatched: 12. Germline values: CDR1 LNHDA, CDR2 SQIVND (reference sequence). The CDR3 nucleotides read TGTGCCAGTAGTAAACGAGCCCCGGGACAGGGAGACAATGAGCAGTTCTTC. This translates into CASSKRAPGQGDNEQFF.

This clone has a single count. The V gene is TRBV28, the J gene TRBJ1-2; D not certain. In germline, CDR1 is MDHEN, CDR2 SYDVKM. The ends were cut back, 5 bases at V and 5 bases at J, with 9 bases in the middle. The CDR3 extends over 12 amino acids. The DNA of the CDR3 is TGTGCCAGCAGTCCGTACGATTATGGCTACACCTTC. Protein sequence: CASSPYDYGYTF.

About this clone itself: This specimen includes other DNA sequences encoding the same CDR3. The J gene is TRBJ1-5, the V gene TRBV11-2; maybe TRBD1 (5 bases). This CDR3 spans 13 amino acids. CDR1 and CDR2 from the germline V gene are SGHAT and FQNNGV. Trimming stripped 3 bases from V and 4 bases from J, with 7 bases between. The CDR3 sequence is CASSLGPNQPQHF. CDR3 nucleotide sequence: TGTGCCAGCAGCTTGGGACCTAATCAGCCCCAGCATTTT.

The chain couples TRBV7-2 to TRBJ2-5; 7 bases match TRBD2. Germline V gene lookup returns CDR1 SGHTA and CDR2 FQGNSA. This CDR3 has 15 residues. The V and J ends lost 1 base and 6 bases, in that order; junction bases with no gene match: 8. The CDR3 nucleotides read TGTGCCAGCAGCTTAGTGGGAGGGTTGAGACAGACCCAGTACTTC. Translated: CASSLVGGLRQTQYF.

In this sample, this clone turned up a few times. The chain is built from TRBV6-5 and TRBJ1-1; D not resolved. Germline CDR1 and CDR2: MNHEY and SVGAGI. V lost 6 bases and J 9 bases, leaving 14 bases between the germline ends. CDR3 length: 12 residues. The CDR3 sequence is CASRQYDTQAFF. CDR3 sequence (DNA): TGTGCCAGCAGGCAATACGACACGCAAGCTTTCTTT.

The DNA of the CDR3 is TGTGCCAGCAGTGACACGGTAGGCGCTCAGCCCCAGCATTTT. This encodes CASSDTVGAQPQHF. J is TRBJ1-5 and V is TRBV6-1; no clear D. This CDR3 has 14 residues. Trimming shortened V by 3 bases and J by 6 bases, and 12 bases separated the two germline ends. Germline-derived CDR1 and CDR2 are MNHNS and SASEGT.

This clone was seen a few times. CDR3 residues: CASSFPGTPNYGYTF. CDR3 in DNA: TGTGCCAGCAGCTTCCCCGGGACACCAAACTATGGCTACACCTTC. The chain employs TRBV11-2 and TRBJ1-2, with TRBD1 as a possible D gene (6 bases). Per the germline V gene, CDR1 is SGHAT and CDR2 is FQNNGV. V lost 3 bases and J lost 2, with 13 bases in between. CDR3 length: 15 residues. The full variable domain, completed using reference TRBV11-2 and TRBJ1-2, is EAGVAQSPRYKIIEKRQSVAFWCNPISGHATLYWYQQILGQGPKLLIQFQNNGVVDDSQLPKDRFSAERLKGVDSTLKIQPAKLEDSAVYLCASSFPGTPNYGYTFGSGTRLTVV.

The V gene is TRBV5-4, the J gene TRBJ2-3; no firm D call. Per the germline V gene, CDR1 is SGHNT and CDR2 is YYREEE (reference sequence). The CDR3 length is 13 residues. The V and J ends lost 1 base and 1 base respectively, with 4 bases between them. The CDR3 region is CASSLFGTDTQYF. The CDR3 DNA reads TGTGCCAGCAGCTTGTTCGGCACAGATACGCAGTATTTT. The variable domain in full, with the rest retrieved from reference TRBV5-4 and TRBJ2-3, is ETGVTQSPTHLIKTRGQQVTLRCSSQSGHNTVSWYQQALGQGPQFIFQYYREEENGRGNFPPRFSGLQFPNYSSELNVNALELDDSALYLCASSLFGTDTQYFGPGTRLTVL.

This chain joins TRBV30 and TRBJ2-5, with TRBD1 matching over 7 bases. Germline V gene lookup returns CDR1 GTSNPN and CDR2 SVGIG (reference sequence). With 3 bases clipped from V and 1 base from J, the junction kept 5 bases outside the gene matches. The CDR3 length is 14 residues. CDR3 sequence (DNA): TGTGCCTGGAGATCAGGGGGACGCCAAGAGACCCAGTACTTC. This gives the protein CAWRSGGRQETQYF.

The V and J genes are TRBV18 and TRBJ2-2; TRBD2 matches at 12 bases. With 3 bases clipped from V and 0 bases from J, the junction kept 11 bases outside the gene matches. Per the germline V gene, CDR1 is KGHSH and CDR2 is LQKENI. The CDR3 length is 20 residues. For the CDR3, the DNA is TGTGCCAGCTCACCTCGCCGTGGACTAGCGGGGATTCCGAACACCGGGGAGCTGTTTTTT. The encoded protein is CASSPRRGLAGIPNTGELFF.